One sample yielded the 6 T cell receptor beta chains listed below, sequenced in a study of blood T cell repertoires in COVID-19. TCRdb keeps only in-frame clones here, not all; method: immunoSEQ multiplex PCR. The repertoire consists of nearly 300,000 clones, with 70% to 85% occurring once and the leading ten covering about 1.6%. The sample comprised peripheral blood. The origin of the receptors is a human donor with COVID-19, enrolled during active disease. The donor label of this sample is uncertain.

V and J are TRBV30 and TRBJ1-1; no clear D. The CDR3 sequence is 13 residues long. The germline gives CDR1 GTSNPN, CDR2 SVGIG (reference sequence). V dropped 2 bases and J dropped 3 bases, with 10 bases sitting between them. The CDR3 sequence: CAWSPRRDTEAFF. The CDR3 DNA sequence: TGTGCCTGGAGTCCAAGACGGGACACTGAAGCTTTCTTT.

In its sample, this clone was seen many times. J is TRBJ2-4 and V is TRBV27; 7 nucleotides align to TRBD2. Losses at the gene ends were 6 bases for V and 1 base for J; bases not matched to a gene: 18. The CDR3 contains 19 residues. The germline gives CDR1 MNHEY, CDR2 SMNVEV (reference sequence). The CDR3 sequence is CASRGPMPGGNDAKNIQYF. The CDR3 DNA is TGTGCCAGCAGAGGACCCATGCCCGGGGGGAATGATGCCAAAAACATTCAGTACTTC.

The chain couples TRBV14 to TRBJ2-1, with 8 nucleotides matching TRBD2. The CDR3 length is 16 residues. Germline CDR1 SGHDN, CDR2 FVKESK. The ends lost 1 base at V and 3 bases at J; junction bases unmatched: 5. The CDR3 DNA is TGTGCCAGCAGCCAAGTTGGTAGCGGGAACTACAATGAGCAGTTCTTC. Residues: CASSQVGSGNYNEQFF.

The chain employs TRBV3-1 (or the pseudogene TRBV3-2) and TRBJ1-3, with no clear D. The CDR3 runs to 15 residues. The ends were cut back, 4 bases at V and 0 bases at J, with 10 bases in the middle. CDR1 LGHDT and CDR2 YNNKEL come from the germline V gene (reference sequence). As DNA, the CDR3 is TGTGCCAGCAGCCCTGGCAGGTCCTCTGGAAACACCATATATTTT. This gives the protein CASSPGRSSGNTIYF.

The CDR3 DNA is TGTGCCAGCAGCTTAAACCCCGGGACTAGCGGGAGCGAGCAGTACTTC. Encoded protein: CASSLNPGTSGSEQYF. This chain connects TRBV7-3 to TRBJ2-7, with TRBD2 matching 14 bases. The V segment lost 1 base and the J segment 6 bases; nucleotides outside the gene matches: 5. The CDR3 spans 16 residues. CDR1 is SGHTA, CDR2 FQGTGA, per germline.

The chain uses TRBV20-1 and TRBJ2-2; 9 bases map to TRBD2. Losses at the gene ends were 3 bases for V and 1 base for J; bases not matched to a gene: 0. This CDR3 has 14 residues. Germline CDR1 reads DFQATT; CDR2 reads SNEGSKA (reference sequence). CDR3 residues: CSASSGGNTGELFF. CDR3 DNA: TGCAGTGCTAGTAGCGGGGGGAACACCGGGGAGCTGTTTTTT.